The 26 T cell receptor beta chains presented below share a single source sample, sequenced in a study of T cells after yellow fever vaccination. MiXCR, run by TCRdb on the 5' RACE reads, gives a single entry per CDR3 protein. This sample has about 630,000 distinct CDR3 sequences, with more than 9% found just once. This specimen consisted of PBMCs, obtained on the day of the yellow fever booster vaccination. These receptors originate from a man between 25 and 39 years old who received the YFV17D yellow fever vaccine.

This clonotype was detected only a few times. The CDR3 DNA reads TGTGCCAGCAGCCAAGGGGGGACCCACTACGAGCAGTACTTC. Amino acids: CASSQGGTHYEQYF. The chain couples TRBV3-1 to TRBJ2-7, with D possibly called TRBD1 or TRBD2 (5 bases each). Per the germline V gene, CDR1 is LGHDT and CDR2 is YNNKEL (reference sequence). V was cut by 1 base and J by 3 bases, with 10 bases left in between. CDR3 length equals 14 residues.

Only a few counts were recorded for this clonotype. Written as DNA, the CDR3 is TGCGCCAGCAGCTTGATGGTGGTAGCGGAAGAGACCCAGTACTTC. The encoded protein is CASSLMVVAEETQYF. V is TRBV5-1 and J is TRBJ2-5, with D possibly TRBD2 on 6 matching bases. The CDR3 spans 15 residues. The germline gives CDR1 SGHRS, CDR2 YFSETQ. The V end was cut by 1 base, the J end by 3 bases, with 13 bases between. The whole variable domain, filled in from reference TRBV5-1 and TRBJ2-5, reads KAGVTQTPRYLIKTRGQQVTLSCSPISGHRSVSWYQQTPGQGLQFLFEYFSETQRNKGNFPGRFSGRQFSNSRSEMNVSTLELGDSALYLCASSLMVVAEETQYFGPGTRLLVL.

This clonotype was seen more than once but under ten times. V and J are TRBV6-5 and TRBJ2-7; either TRBD1 or TRBD2 may supply D (7 bases each). Deletions cut 4 bases from V and 2 bases from J, with 18 bases between. The CDR3 contains 16 residues. The germline V gene has CDR1 MNHEY and CDR2 SVGAGI. CDR3 region: CASSSRRGRGTYEQYF. The CDR3 DNA sequence: TGTGCCAGCAGTTCCCGGAGGGGGCGGGGGACCTACGAGCAGTACTTC.

This clonotype was seen repeatedly, ten times or more. J is TRBJ2-5 and V is TRBV6-5; a possible D gene is TRBD2 (7 bases). The V and J ends lost 0 bases and 5 bases respectively, with 10 bases between them. The germline gives CDR1 MNHEY, CDR2 SVGAGI. The CDR3 sequence is 14 residues long. The CDR3 bases are TGTGCCAGCAGTTACTCGGGGGGGCGTGAGACCCAGTACTTC. Residues: CASSYSGGRETQYF.

This chain links TRBV6-5 with TRBJ2-7; D may be TRBD2 (6 bases). This CDR3 spans 13 amino acids. Germline V gene sequence: CDR1 MNHEY, CDR2 SVGAGI. V lost 4 bases and J lost 7, with 14 bases in between. Here the CDR3 reads CASSSSLRGEQYF. CDR3 bases: TGTGCCAGCAGTTCATCCCTACGGGGGGAGCAGTACTTC.

This clonotype was observed many times. The chain has TRBV5-6 and TRBJ2-4, with a tentative D call TRBD1 (6 bases). Trimming cost V 2 bases and J 9 bases, with 15 bases left between them. Germline V gene data show CDR1 as SGHDT and CDR2 as YYEEEE. The CDR3 contains 14 residues. CDR3 sequence reads: CASSFQTGLGIQYF. The DNA of the CDR3 is TGTGCCAGCAGCTTCCAGACAGGTTTAGGCATTCAGTACTTC.

The CDR3 is CSARLRINTEAFF. The CDR3 DNA follows: TGCAGTGCTAGACTCAGGATCAACACTGAAGCTTTCTTT. This rearrangement joins TRBV20-1 to TRBJ1-1, with D unclear. The germline V gene encodes CDR1 DFQATT and CDR2 SNEGSKA (reference sequence). CDR3 size: 13 residues. V was trimmed by 2 bases and J by 2 bases, leaving 9 bases between them.

The chain uses TRBV16 and TRBJ2-5, with D uncertain. Germline CDR1 KGHSY, CDR2 FQNENV. The CDR3 extends over 12 amino acids. V was shortened by 3 bases and J by 3 bases, with 5 bases between the two germline ends. CDR3 nucleotide sequence: TGTGCCAGCAGCCACGGTGAAGAGACCCAGTACTTC. Translating it yields CASSHGEETQYF.

V is TRBV20-1 and J is TRBJ2-1; D is perhaps TRBD2 (6 bases). The germline V and J ends were trimmed by 6 bases and 10 bases, with 16 bases remaining between them. CDR3 length equals 12 residues. Germline CDR1 and CDR2: DFQATT and SNEGSKA (reference sequence). The CDR3 DNA reads TGCAGTGCAGACGCACTAGCTCGGGAGCAGTTCTTC. Its translation is CSADALAREQFF.

This clonotype was seen only a few times. The CDR3 loop reads CASSLLVRVGEDEQFF. DNA for the CDR3: TGTGCCAGCAGCCTACTCGTGCGGGTGGGGGAGGATGAGCAGTTCTTC. The chain is built from TRBV3-1 and TRBJ2-1; D may be TRBD2 (6 bases). V lost 4 bases and J 8 bases, leaving 21 bases between the germline ends. Germline V gives CDR1 LGHDT, CDR2 YNNKEL (reference sequence). The CDR3 totals 16 residues.

This clonotype was seen at least ten times. The CDR3 DNA sequence: TGTGCCAGCAGTTTACTGACAGGGCCCGGGGAGCTGTTTTTT. Residues: CASSLLTGPGELFF. This chain uses TRBV28 with TRBJ2-2, with TRBD1 identical over 7 bases. V dropped 2 bases and J dropped 6; count of bases not matched to a gene: 3. CDR3 length: 14 amino acids. Per germline, CDR1 MDHEN and CDR2 SYDVKM.

This clonotype has a handful of counts. The chain joins TRBV2 to TRBJ2-7; the match to TRBD1 covers 8 bases. With 3 bases clipped from V and 4 bases from J, the junction kept 2 bases outside the gene matches. Germline values: CDR1 SNHLY, CDR2 FYNNEI. The CDR3 runs to 13 residues. CDR3 residues: CASSDRGLYEQYF. CDR3 DNA: TGTGCCAGCAGTGACAGGGGGCTATACGAGCAGTACTTC.

The V gene is TRBV5-1, the J gene TRBJ2-1, with TRBD1 identical over 9 bases. The CDR3 is made up of 15 amino acids. The J segment lost 6 bases and the V segment lost 3 bases, leaving 7 bases of the junction unmatched. CDR1 is SGHRS and CDR2 is YFSETQ in the germline V gene. This CDR3 is CASSSRGTGRNEQFF. The CDR3 nucleotides are TGCGCCAGCAGCTCCCGCGGGACAGGGCGCAATGAGCAGTTCTTC.

This clonotype was picked up a small number of times. The chain recombines TRBV11-2 with TRBJ2-1; possibly TRBD2 for D (6 bases). The CDR3 runs 13 residues. Trimming left V 0 bases short and J 13 bases short, with 13 bases between. Germline assignment: CDR1 SGHAT and CDR2 FQNNGV. The CDR3 here is CASSLEGGIGQFF. The CDR3 DNA reads TGTGCCAGCAGCTTAGAAGGCGGGATTGGTCAGTTCTTC.

This chain links TRBV7-9 with TRBJ1-2; D gene unclear. The length of the CDR3 is 14 residues. V dropped 2 bases and J dropped 3 bases, with 10 bases sitting between them. Per germline, CDR1 SEHNR and CDR2 FQNEAQ (reference sequence). CDR3: CASSLLMTDYGYTF. DNA of the CDR3: TGTGCCAGCAGCTTACTCATGACGGACTATGGCTACACCTTC.

This clonotype showed up just a few times. V gene TRBV10-3 combines with J gene TRBJ1-2, with 7 bases aligning to TRBD1. Germline V gene lookup returns CDR1 ENHRY and CDR2 SYGVKD. The CDR3 sequence is 14 residues long. With V trimmed by 4 bases and J by 2 bases, 4 bases remained unmatched. The CDR3 DNA reads as TGTGCCATCAGTGGGACAGGAGGCAACTATGGCTACACCTTC. This translates into CAISGTGGNYGYTF.

The CDR3 loop is CASSPRRTGVLEKLFF. The CDR3 DNA is TGTGCCAGCAGTCCAAGACGGACAGGGGTCTTGGAAAAACTGTTTTTT. The rearrangement links TRBV6-1 to TRBJ1-4; 9 bases line up with TRBD1. This CDR3 contains 16 residues. The V gene end was trimmed by 5 bases and the J gene end by 8 bases; junction bases not matched to a gene: 12. The germline V gene has CDR1 MNHNS and CDR2 SASEGT.

V and J are TRBV20-1 and TRBJ2-4; 12 bases line up with TRBD2. CDR3 length equals 17 residues. Germline V CDR1 and CDR2: DFQATT, SNEGSKA (reference sequence). The CDR3 loop reads CGAFKTSGSVAKNIQYF. Written as DNA, the CDR3 is TGCGGAGCTTTTAAGACTAGCGGGAGTGTAGCCAAAAACATTCAGTACTTC.

The rearrangement links TRBV20-1 to TRBJ2-1; possibly TRBD1 or TRBD2 for D (7 bases each). Trimming pared 5 bases from V and 6 bases from J, leaving 17 bases between. Germline CDR1 DFQATT, CDR2 SNEGSKA (reference sequence). The CDR3 covers 14 residues. CDR3 region: CSAQGGGRGNEQFF. The DNA of the CDR3 is TGCAGTGCTCAAGGGGGCGGGAGAGGCAATGAGCAGTTCTTC.

This chain joins TRBV28 and TRBJ1-2; no firm D call. The CDR3 extends over 15 amino acids. Germline loops: CDR1 MDHEN, CDR2 SYDVKM. The germline V and J ends were trimmed by 6 bases and 5 bases, with 19 bases remaining between them. The CDR3: CASSSQIPAGYGYTF. DNA of the CDR3: TGTGCCAGCAGCTCCCAGATACCCGCTGGGTATGGCTACACCTTC.

This chain uses TRBV20-1 with TRBJ2-1, with D hard to call. Germline CDR1 reads DFQATT; CDR2 reads SNEGSKA (reference sequence). The CDR3 length is 15 residues. Trimming stripped 3 bases from V and 3 bases from J, with 15 bases between. Here the CDR3 DNA reads TGCAGTGCTAGTCCCGGCCAGAAACTCTACAATGAGCAGTTCTTC. Translating gives CSASPGQKLYNEQFF.

The chain is built from TRBV7-9 and TRBJ2-1, with 7 bases that match TRBD1. The germline V gene encodes CDR1 SEHNR and CDR2 FQNEAQ (reference sequence). This CDR3 has 13 amino acids. V shed 4 bases, J shed 8 bases, and the junction held 5 bases outside the gene matches. This chain's CDR3 is CASSSYRGHEQFF. Written as DNA, the CDR3 is TGTGCCAGCAGCTCATACAGGGGTCATGAGCAGTTCTTC.

The J gene is TRBJ2-1, the V gene TRBV6-5; 7 bases map to TRBD2. With V trimmed by 2 bases and J by 6 bases, 13 bases remained unmatched. In germline, CDR1 is MNHEY, CDR2 SVGAGI. CDR3 length: 17 amino acids. The DNA for the CDR3 is TGTGCCAGCAGTTACGTATGGGAGGGCCGGAATGTCAATGAGCAGTTCTTC. Translating gives CASSYVWEGRNVNEQFF.

Here the CDR3 DNA reads TGTGCCAGCAGAACTAGACCATACAATGAGCAGTTCTTC. Translating gives CASRTRPYNEQFF. The rearrangement joins TRBV6-1 to TRBJ2-1; perhaps TRBD2 as D (5 bases). Germline CDR1 is MNHNS and CDR2 is SASEGT. The V end was cut by 6 bases, the J end by 4 bases, with 10 bases between. The CDR3 has 13 amino acids.

The chain uses TRBV28 and TRBJ2-1, with D maybe TRBD2 (5 bases). CDR1 is MDHEN and CDR2 is SYDVKM in the germline V gene. The CDR3 is made up of 13 amino acids. V gave up 8 bases and J gave up 3 bases, with 11 bases separating them. The chain's CDR3 is CASRGINYNEQFF. The CDR3 region has the DNA TGTGCCAGCCGGGGAATAAACTACAATGAGCAGTTCTTC.

V and J are TRBV21-1 and TRBJ2-1; the table names TRBD2, a call not compared with the DNA. TRBV21-1 is classified as a pseudogene. CDR3 length: 16 amino acids. CDR3 nucleotides: TGTGCCAGCAGCAGAACAGTGGCGGGAGGGTGGGATGAGCAGTTCTTC. Its protein product is CASSRTVAGGWDEQFF.